This T cell receptor beta chain was obtained from a study of cytomegalovirus exposure and HLA in healthy donors. Overall study: The roughly 120 validation repertoires matched the roughly 700 first-cohort repertoires in platform, a later analysis reported.

Some clones are missing from TCRdb's copy, which holds only in-frame ones; the method was immunoSEQ multiplex PCR. The sample has about 150,000 clones, around 89% seen once. The germline V gene has CDR1 SGDLS and CDR2 YYNGEE. J gave up 6 bases and V 4 bases, and 11 bases lay outside the gene matches. This CDR3 contains 16 residues. The chain recombines TRBV9 with TRBJ2-1; 9 nucleotides match TRBD2. The TCR originated in a woman in her 30s in good health and CMV-seropositive. The source material was PBMCs. CDR3 nucleotides: TGTGCCAGCAGCCCGCGGGGGGGAGGGATCAGCAATGAGCAGTTCTTC. It codes for CASSPRGGGISNEQFF. Drawing the rest from reference TRBV9 and TRBJ2-1, the complete variable domain is DSGVTQTPKHLITATGQRVTLRCSPRSGDLSVYWYQQSLDQGLQFLIQYYNGEERAKGNILERFSAQQFPDLHSELNLSSLELGDSALYFCASSPRGGGISNEQFFGPGTRLTVL.